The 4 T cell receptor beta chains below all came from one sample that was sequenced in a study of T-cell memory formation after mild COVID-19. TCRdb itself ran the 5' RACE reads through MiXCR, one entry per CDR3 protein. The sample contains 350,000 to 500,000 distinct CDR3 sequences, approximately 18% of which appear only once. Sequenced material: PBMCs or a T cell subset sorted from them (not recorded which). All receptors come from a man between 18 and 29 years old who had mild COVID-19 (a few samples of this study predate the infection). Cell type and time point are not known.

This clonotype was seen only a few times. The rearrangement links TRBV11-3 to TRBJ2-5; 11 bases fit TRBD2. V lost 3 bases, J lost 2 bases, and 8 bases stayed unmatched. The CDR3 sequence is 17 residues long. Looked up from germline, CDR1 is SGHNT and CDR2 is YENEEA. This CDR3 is CASSLRTSGGLQETQYF. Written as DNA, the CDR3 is TGTGCCAGCAGCTTGCGAACTAGCGGGGGACTACAAGAGACCCAGTACTTC.

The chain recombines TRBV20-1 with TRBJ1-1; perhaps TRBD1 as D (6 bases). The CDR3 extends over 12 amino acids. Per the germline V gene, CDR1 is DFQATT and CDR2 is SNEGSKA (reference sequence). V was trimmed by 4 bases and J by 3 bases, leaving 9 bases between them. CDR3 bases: TGCAGTGCTACGACAGGATACACTGAAGCTTTCTTT. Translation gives CSATTGYTEAFF.

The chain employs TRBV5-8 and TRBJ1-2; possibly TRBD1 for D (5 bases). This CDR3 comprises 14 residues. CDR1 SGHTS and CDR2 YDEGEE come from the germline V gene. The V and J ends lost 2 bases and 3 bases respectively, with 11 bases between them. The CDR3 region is CASSFEGFDYGYTF. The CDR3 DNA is TGTGCCAGCAGCTTTGAGGGGTTTGACTATGGCTACACCTTC.

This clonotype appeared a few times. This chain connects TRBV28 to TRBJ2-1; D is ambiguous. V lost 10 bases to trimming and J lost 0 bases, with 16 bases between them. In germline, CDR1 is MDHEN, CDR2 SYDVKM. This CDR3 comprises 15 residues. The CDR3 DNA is TGTGCCACGTTCTGGTGGAAGAGCTCCTACAATGAGCAGTTCTTC. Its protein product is CATFWWKSSYNEQFF.